Listed below are T cell receptor beta chains from one sample, sequenced in a study of identical twins. TCRdb re-called the 5' RACE reads with MiXCR, one entry per CDR3 protein. This table holds about 520,000 distinct CDR3 sequences, about 20% found once. These same data were also listed under a study on T cells expressing NK-cell markers.

Sequencing input: CD4+ T cells sorted from blood. Receptors originate from a woman between 18 and 29 years old in good health. Each CDR3 is given with its conserved first and last residue. D genes are given only for firm matches. Only some rows state a clone size, as once, few, many or a class for expanded clones.

J,size,length,V,D,CDR3,DNA
TRBJ2-7,NA,15,TRBV5-8,TRBD2,CASSPIAGGQEEQYF,TGTGCCAGCAGCCCTATAGCGGGGGGACAAGAGGAGCAGTACTTC
TRBJ2-5,NA,16,TRBV4-2,TRBD2,CASSRSVAGGQETQYF,TGTGCCAGCAGCCGGTCGGTAGCGGGGGGGCAAGAGACCCAGTACTTC
TRBJ2-1,few,8,TRBV5-1,NA,CASIGQFF,TGCGCCAGCATCGGTCAGTTCTTC
TRBJ2-7,few,14,TRBV20-1,TRBD2,CSASRLAGVYEQYF,TGCAGTGCTAGCCGGCTAGCGGGGGTCTACGAGCAGTACTTC
TRBJ1-4,many,14,TRBV10-3,NA,CAASPTGSNEKLFF,TGTGCCGCCTCGCCGACAGGCAGTAATGAAAAACTGTTTTTT
TRBJ2-3,few,13,TRBV7-9,NA,CASKLISADTQYF,TGTGCCAGCAAGCTTATATCCGCAGATACGCAGTATTTT
TRBJ2-1,NA,15,TRBV10-3,NA,CAISERQVGGNEQFF,TGTGCCATCAGTGAACGACAGGTGGGGGGGAATGAGCAGTTCTTC
TRBJ2-2,many,15,TRBV10-3,NA,CAIGKGQTNTGELFF,TGTGCCATTGGGAAGGGGCAGACGAACACCGGGGAGCTGTTTTTT
TRBJ2-2,NA,14,TRBV29-1,NA,CSAKQALNTGELFF,TGCAGCGCTAAACAGGCCTTGAACACCGGGGAGCTGTTTTTT
TRBJ2-7,once,15,TRBV13,NA,CASSRFGTRGHEQYF,TGTGCCAGCAGCCGATTCGGGACAAGGGGCCACGAGCAGTACTTC
TRBJ2-1,NA,13,TRBV29-1,NA,CSVRNFPYNEQFF,TGCAGCGTTCGGAATTTCCCCTACAATGAGCAGTTCTTC
TRBJ2-3,few,16,TRBV5-1,NA,CASSLGRGAGLDTQYF,TGCGCCAGCAGCTTGGGAAGAGGGGCAGGGTTGGATACGCAGTATTTT
TRBJ2-3,NA,17,TRBV9,TRBD2,CASSVRGLDLLGDTQYF,TGTGCCAGCAGCGTTCGGGGACTAGACCTTCTCGGAGATACGCAGTATTTT
TRBJ2-3,NA,12,TRBV5-1,NA,CASSQALDSQYF,TGCGCCAGCAGTCAAGCTTTGGATTCGCAGTATTTT
TRBJ1-5,few,11,TRBV20-1,NA,CSATQGQPQHF,TGCAGTGCTACACAGGGACAGCCCCAGCATTTT
TRBJ2-4,many,16,TRBV2,TRBD1,CASSGFGTAAKNIQYF,TGTGCCAGCAGTGGGTTTGGGACAGCAGCCAAAAACATTCAGTACTTC
TRBJ2-1,few,16,TRBV10-1,TRBD2,CASSDPRGGSYNEQFF,TGCGCCAGCAGTGATCCGCGGGGAGGGTCCTACAATGAGCAGTTCTTC
TRBJ1-1,few,14,TRBV20-1,NA,CSASYQGLGTEAFF,TGCAGTGCTAGTTACCAGGGTCTGGGCACTGAAGCTTTCTTT
TRBJ2-3,few,13,TRBV5-6,TRBD2,CASSSAGEDTQYF,TGTGCCAGCAGCTCCGCGGGGGAAGATACGCAGTATTTT
TRBJ2-3,few,13,TRBV20-1,NA,CSARDRVPDTQYF,TGCAGTGCTAGAGACAGGGTTCCAGATACGCAGTATTTT
TRBJ1-1,NA,13,TRBV6-2/TRBV6-3,NA,CASTRGSRAEAFF,TGTGCCAGCACCAGAGGGAGTCGGGCTGAAGCTTTCTTT
TRBJ2-3,NA,17,TRBV11-1,NA,CASSPRGFTPSTDTQYF,TGTGCCAGCAGCCCTAGAGGCTTCACGCCTAGCACAGATACGCAGTATTTT
TRBJ2-3,few,16,TRBV12-3/TRBV12-4,TRBD1,CASSLGQSPSTDTQYF,TGTGCCAGCAGTTTGGGACAGAGCCCTAGCACAGATACGCAGTATTTT
TRBJ2-5,few,13,TRBV5-6,TRBD2,CASSLGGEGTQYF,TGTGCCAGCAGCTTGGGCGGGGAGGGGACCCAGTACTTC
TRBJ2-2,once,18,TRBV11-2,NA,CASSLEIIREWTPGELFF,TGTGCCAGCAGCTTAGAAATAATCCGGGAGTGGACCCCCGGGGAGCTGTTTTTT
TRBJ2-5,NA,16,TRBV7-9,NA,CASSLAASGGGETQYF,TGTGCCAGCAGCTTAGCTGCTAGCGGAGGGGGGGAGACCCAGTACTTC
TRBJ2-1,NA,15,TRBV5-8,NA,CASGPGPLLYNEQFF,TGTGCCAGCGGTCCCGGACCCCTATTATACAATGAGCAGTTCTTC
TRBJ2-7,few,18,TRBV4-3,TRBD2,CASSQEVILAGRSYEQYF,TGCGCCAGCAGCCAAGAAGTTATCCTAGCGGGAAGGAGCTACGAGCAGTACTTC
TRBJ1-1,few,14,TRBV7-9,NA,CASSQGLGDTEAFF,TGTGCCAGCAGCCAGGGGTTAGGGGACACTGAAGCTTTCTTT
TRBJ1-1,few,14,TRBV5-6,NA,CASSWDAGGTEAFF,TGTGCCAGCAGCTGGGACGCGGGAGGGACTGAAGCTTTCTTT
TRBJ2-2,NA,14,TRBV11-3,NA,CASSQGQNTGELFF,TGTGCCAGCAGCCAGGGACAGAACACCGGGGAGCTGTTTTTT
TRBJ2-5,NA,13,TRBV20-1,NA,CSAHSRELKTQYF,TGCAGTGCCCACTCCCGGGAGCTAAAGACCCAGTACTTC
TRBJ2-7,few,14,TRBV5-1,TRBD1,CASTLGTGSSEQYF,TGCGCCAGTACTTTGGGGACAGGGTCCTCCGAGCAGTACTTC
TRBJ2-1,NA,17,TRBV9,TRBD2,CASSPSGTSGRLYEQFF,TGTGCCAGCAGCCCGAGCGGGACTAGCGGGAGACTCTATGAGCAGTTCTTC
TRBJ1-1,NA,11,TRBV10-3,TRBD1,CATQGVTEAFF,TGTGCCACCCAGGGGGTCACTGAAGCTTTCTTT
TRBJ2-2,NA,15,TRBV6-5,NA,CASSYALANTGELFF,TGTGCCAGCAGTTACGCACTCGCGAACACCGGGGAGCTGTTTTTT
TRBJ1-1,few,12,TRBV20-1,NA,CSARRGNTEAFF,TGCAGTGCTAGACGGGGGAACACTGAAGCTTTCTTT
TRBJ1-1,few,11,TRBV12-5,NA,CASGLTDEAFF,TGTGCTAGTGGTTTGACAGATGAAGCTTTCTTT
TRBJ1-1,few,13,TRBV25-1,NA,CATVGSGNTEAFF,TGTGCCACGGTCGGGTCCGGTAACACTGAAGCTTTCTTT
TRBJ2-1,few,11,TRBV20-1,NA,CSAVIRNEQFF,TGCAGTGCTGTTATCAGAAATGAGCAGTTCTTC
TRBJ2-1,few,14,TRBV20-1,TRBD1,CSAQGGAFYNEQFF,TGCAGTGCCCAAGGGGGCGCCTTTTACAATGAGCAGTTCTTC
TRBJ1-1,few,11,TRBV7-9,NA,CASSLQAEAFF,TGTGCCAGCAGCTTACAGGCTGAAGCTTTCTTT
TRBJ2-2,NA,12,TRBV7-2,NA,CASNIRTGELFF,TGTGCCAGCAACATACGAACCGGGGAGCTGTTTTTT
TRBJ2-1,few,13,TRBV12-3/TRBV12-4,TRBD2,CASSRTSGYEQFF,TGTGCCAGCAGTCGGACTAGCGGGTATGAGCAGTTCTTC
TRBJ2-2,NA,15,TRBV12-3/TRBV12-4,NA,CASSLASSNTGELFF,TGTGCCAGCAGTTTGGCCAGCTCGAACACCGGGGAGCTGTTTTTT
TRBJ1-2,few,12,TRBV12-3/TRBV12-4,NA,CASRAGEIGYTF,TGTGCCAGCAGGGCCGGGGAAATCGGCTACACCTTC
TRBJ2-1,once,15,TRBV6-2/TRBV6-3,TRBD2,CASSYRREGQGEQFF,TGTGCCAGCAGTTACAGGCGGGAGGGCCAGGGTGAGCAGTTCTTC
TRBJ1-1,NA,13,TRBV10-3,TRBD1,CAITMDRGTEAFF,TGTGCCATCACAATGGACAGGGGCACCGAAGCTTTCTTT
TRBJ2-3,NA,17,TRBV7-6,NA,CASSLAVKGGGTDTQYF,TGTGCCAGCAGCTTAGCTGTCAAGGGGGGAGGCACAGATACGCAGTATTTT
TRBJ2-7,few,14,TRBV5-1,TRBD2,CASSRSGTTLEQYF,TGCGCCAGCAGCCGTTCCGGGACTACCCTGGAGCAGTACTTC
TRBJ2-3,NA,14,TRBV6-4,NA,CASSELSSTDTQYF,TGTGCCAGCAGTGAACTATCCAGCACAGATACGCAGTATTTT
TRBJ1-5,NA,15,TRBV6-1,TRBD1,CASSGQGRNNQPQHF,TGTGCCAGCAGCGGACAGGGACGGAATAATCAGCCCCAGCATTTT
TRBJ2-7,NA,15,TRBV7-2,TRBD2,CASSLGPRREHEQYF,TGTGCCAGCAGCCTAGGCCCCCGGCGGGAGCACGAGCAGTACTTC
TRBJ2-5,NA,15,TRBV7-2,NA,CASSFAGQAQETQYF,TGTGCCAGCAGCTTCGCGGGACAAGCACAAGAGACCCAGTACTTC
TRBJ2-7,few,14,TRBV5-1,NA,CASSTRSDSYEQYF,TGCGCCAGCAGCACGCGGTCAGACTCCTACGAGCAGTACTTC